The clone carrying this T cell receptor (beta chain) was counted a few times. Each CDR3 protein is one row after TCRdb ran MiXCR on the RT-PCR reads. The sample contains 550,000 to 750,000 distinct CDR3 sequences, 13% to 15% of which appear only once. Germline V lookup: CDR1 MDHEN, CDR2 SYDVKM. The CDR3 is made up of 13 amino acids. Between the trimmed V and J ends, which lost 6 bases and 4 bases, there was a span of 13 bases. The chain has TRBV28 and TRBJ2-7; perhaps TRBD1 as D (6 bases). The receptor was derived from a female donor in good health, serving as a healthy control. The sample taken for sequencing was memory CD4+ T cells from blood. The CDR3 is CASSPNREYEQYF. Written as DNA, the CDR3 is TGTGCCAGCAGCCCAAACAGGGAGTACGAGCAGTACTTC.